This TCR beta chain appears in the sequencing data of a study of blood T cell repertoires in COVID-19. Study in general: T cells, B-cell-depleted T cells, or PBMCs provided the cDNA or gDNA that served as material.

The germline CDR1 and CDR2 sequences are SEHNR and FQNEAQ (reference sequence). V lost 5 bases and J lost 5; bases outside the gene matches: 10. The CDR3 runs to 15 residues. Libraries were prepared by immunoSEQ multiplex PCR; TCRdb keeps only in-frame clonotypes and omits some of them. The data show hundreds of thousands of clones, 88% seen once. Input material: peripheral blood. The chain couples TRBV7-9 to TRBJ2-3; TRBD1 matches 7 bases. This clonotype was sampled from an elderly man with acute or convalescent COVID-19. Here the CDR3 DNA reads TGTGCCAGCAGCCTACAAGGACAGGTTAAAGATACGCAGTATTTT. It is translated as CASSLQGQVKDTQYF.